The rows below give T cell receptor beta chains drawn from one sample of a study of cytomegalovirus exposure and HLA in healthy donors. Using immunoSEQ multiplex PCR, the repertoire was profiled, and TCRdb retains in-frame clones only, with some absent. The sample has about 240,000 clones; about 86% are singletons. The sample was PBMCs. The receptors were sampled from an older woman in good health and CMV-seropositive. Both conserved end residues are part of each CDR3. D genes are given only for firm matches. Only part of the rows carry a size: once, few, many, or a class if the clone is expanded.

>TRBV7-2|TRBJ2-7|NA|NA
CASSLVSGDYEQYF
TGTGCCAGCAGCTTAGTTTCGGGAGACTACGAGCAGTACTTC
>TRBV6-5|TRBJ2-7|NA|TRBD1
CASRLQGNEQYF
TGTGCCAGCAGATTACAGGGGAACGAGCAGTACTTC
>TRBV27|TRBJ2-5|NA|NA
CASSFSGPQETQYF
TGTGCCAGCAGTTTCTCAGGGCCCCAAGAGACCCAGTACTTC
>TRBV30|TRBJ1-1|NA|NA
CAWSAGTPNTEAFF
TGTGCCTGGAGTGCCGGGACACCAAACACTGAAGCTTTCTTT
>TRBV7-9|TRBJ2-5|NA|TRBD2
CASSPRTSGYPETQYF
TGTGCCAGCAGCCCCCGGACTAGCGGGTACCCAGAGACCCAGTACTTC
>TRBV21-1|TRBJ1-1|once|NA
CASSRNLKRRDFEAFF
TGTGCCAGCAGCAGAAACCTCAAGAGACGGGACTTCGAAGCTTTCTTT
>TRBV5-6|TRBJ2-1|NA|NA
CASSLRLAIYNEQFF
TGTGCCAGCAGCTTACGGCTAGCGATCTACAATGAGCAGTTCTTC
>TRBV7-6|TRBJ2-5|NA|TRBD2
CASSLAGLAVQETQYF
TGTGCCAGCAGCTTAGCGGGGCTAGCGGTTCAAGAGACCCAGTACTTC
>TRBV30|TRBJ2-3|NA|TRBD2
CAWGTTTSTDTQYF
TGTGCCTGGGGGACTACAACTAGCACAGATACGCAGTATTTT
>TRBV19|TRBJ2-2|NA|NA
CASRGMRLENTGELFF
TGTGCCAGTAGAGGGATGAGACTAGAGAACACCGGGGAGCTGTTTTTT